These 18 T cell receptor beta chains originate from one sample sequenced in a study of graft-versus-host responses after intestinal transplantation. Data came from immunoSEQ multiplex PCR; TCRdb stores just in-frame clones and leaves some out. This sample has 35,000 to 45,000 clones; 90% to 95% occur once, and the top ten carry 3.5% to 4%. The sequenced sample was PBMCs, obtained 700 to 850 days after intestinal transplantation. The receptors stem from a human patient who received an intestinal transplant, so some T cells may come from the graft donor.

This clone was found a few times. The V and J genes are TRBV5-4 and TRBJ1-2; TRBD1 agrees at 8 bases. Trimming cost V 2 bases and J 10 bases; bases outside gene matches: 4. CDR3 length: 12 amino acids. Germline CDR1 reads SGHNT; CDR2 reads YYREEE (reference sequence). CDR3 bases: TGTGCCAGCAGCTTAGGACAGGGCATCTACACCTTC. Its protein product is CASSLGQGIYTF. Together with reference TRBV5-4 and TRBJ1-2, the CDR3 gives the full variable domain: ETGVTQSPTHLIKTRGQQVTLRCSSQSGHNTVSWYQQALGQGPQFIFQYYREEENGRGNFPPRFSGLQFPNYSSELNVNALELDDSALYLCASSLGQGIYTFGSGTRLTVV.

The rearrangement uses TRBV4-1 and TRBJ1-3; D is ambiguous. In germline, CDR1 is MGHRA, CDR2 YSYEKL. Trimming removed 1 base at V and 0 bases at J, with 10 bases between. The CDR3 covers 16 residues. Here the CDR3 reads CASSQVGRGSGNTIYF. DNA for the CDR3: TGCGCCAGCAGCCAAGTAGGTCGGGGCTCTGGAAACACCATATATTTT.

This chain joins TRBV4-1 and TRBJ2-4, with D maybe TRBD2 (5 bases). In germline, CDR1 is MGHRA, CDR2 YSYEKL. Trimming shortened V by 1 base and J by 0 bases, and 7 bases separated the two germline ends. This CDR3 is 15 amino acids long. The CDR3 loop is CASSQGGLAKNIQYF. The CDR3, as DNA: TGCGCCAGCAGCCAAGGAGGGTTAGCCAAAAACATTCAGTACTTC.

The CDR3 DNA sequence: TGTGCCAGCAGTTTTTCGACAGGGGATCAGCCCCAGCATTTT. Translated: CASSFSTGDQPQHF. The J gene is TRBJ1-5, the V gene TRBV27; TRBD1 agrees at 8 bases. Trimming at V came to 3 bases and at J to 5 bases, leaving 3 bases not matched to a gene. The CDR3 contains 14 residues. Germline V lookup: CDR1 MNHEY, CDR2 SMNVEV (reference sequence).

The chain has TRBV5-6 and TRBJ2-3, with TRBD1 as a possible D gene (6 bases). Trimming left V 2 bases short and J 6 bases short, with 19 bases between. Germline V lookup: CDR1 SGHDT, CDR2 YYEEEE. The CDR3 is made up of 16 amino acids. Here the CDR3 reads CASSFLDRSKSDTQYF. The CDR3 nucleotides read TGTGCCAGCAGCTTTTTAGACAGGTCCAAGTCTGATACGCAGTATTTT.

V gene TRBV9 combines with J gene TRBJ2-1; a weak D match, TRBD2 (6 bases). Germline CDR1 SGDLS, CDR2 YYNGEE. V shed 3 bases and J shed 3 bases, with 10 bases lying between them. The CDR3 is 14 residues long. The DNA of the CDR3 is TGTGCCAGCAGCGATCGGACTAACTACAATGAGCAGTTCTTC. This encodes CASSDRTNYNEQFF.

The V gene is TRBV28, the J gene TRBJ2-7; D unclear. The CDR3 consists of 15 residues. CDR1 and CDR2 (germline): MDHEN, SYDVKM. Trimming pared 8 bases from V and 0 bases from J, leaving 17 bases between. This CDR3 reads CASGVPWTVSYEQYF. In DNA, the CDR3 is TGTGCCAGCGGAGTCCCCTGGACGGTCTCCTACGAGCAGTACTTC.

This chain uses TRBV11-1 with TRBJ2-7; D is ambiguous. The germline CDR1 and CDR2 sequences are SGHAT and FQDESV (reference sequence). The CDR3 has 13 residues. Between the trimmed V and J ends, which lost 7 bases and 0 bases, there was a span of 10 bases. CDR3 coding DNA: TGTGCCAGCACCCCAGGCAACTCCTACGAGCAGTACTTC. Encoded protein: CASTPGNSYEQYF.

CDR3 residues: CAWGGRARNQPQHF. The CDR3 coding sequence is TGTGCCTGGGGGGGGAGGGCACGCAATCAGCCCCAGCATTTT. The chain employs TRBV30 and TRBJ1-5, with D maybe TRBD1 (5 bases). The CDR3 totals 14 residues. Trimming removed 5 bases at V and 2 bases at J, with 13 bases between. Germline CDR1 reads GTSNPN; CDR2 reads SVGIG (reference sequence).

The chain is built from TRBV7-6 and TRBJ2-5; TRBD2 might be the D (5 bases). Trimming stripped 5 bases from V and 3 bases from J, with 10 bases between. This CDR3 has 13 amino acids. The germline gives CDR1 SGHVS, CDR2 FNYEAQ. The CDR3 is CASSPHGEETQYF. In DNA form, the CDR3 reads TGTGCCAGCAGCCCCCACGGGGAAGAGACCCAGTACTTC.

The chain has TRBV5-1 and TRBJ2-3, with D perhaps given as TRBD1 or TRBD2 (6 bases each). V shed 6 bases and J shed 5 bases, with 25 bases lying between them. The CDR3 extends over 17 amino acids. CDR1 and CDR2 from the germline V gene are SGHRS and YFSETQ. CDR3 DNA: TGCGCCAGCAAGGAAGGAGGGGGGATCGCGACAAGAGATACGCAGTATTTT. It specifies CASKEGGGIATRDTQYF.

The chain couples TRBV6-6 to TRBJ2-5; tentative D call: TRBD2 (6 bases). The CDR3 is 14 amino acids. V dropped 6 bases and J dropped 5 bases, with 16 bases sitting between them. Germline CDR1 reads MNHNY; CDR2 reads SVGAGI (reference sequence). The CDR3 nucleotides are TGTGCCAGCAGATCTGGGGGAGGACATGAGACCCAGTACTTC. Translation gives CASRSGGGHETQYF.

CDR3 bases: TGCGCCAGCAGCCGACCGAGGATAACTGGAAACACCATATATTTT. It is translated as CASSRPRITGNTIYF. The gene calls are TRBV4-1 and TRBJ1-3; no clear D gene. The CDR3 extends over 15 amino acids. V lost 4 bases, J lost 2 bases, and 12 bases lay in between. Germline CDR1 is MGHRA and CDR2 is YSYEKL.

The chain recombines TRBV18 with TRBJ1-1; D ambiguous. The germline V gene encodes CDR1 KGHSH and CDR2 LQKENI. V was clipped by 3 bases and J by 6 bases, with 11 bases between them. This CDR3 is 13 amino acids long. CDR3 loop: CASSPAPSAEAFF. DNA of the CDR3: TGTGCCAGCTCACCGGCCCCTTCCGCTGAAGCTTTCTTT. Full variable domain (rest looked up from reference TRBV18 and TRBJ1-1): NAGVMQNPRHLVRRRGQEARLRCSPMKGHSHVYWYRQLPEEGLKFMVYLQKENIIDESGMPKERFSAEFPKEGPSILRIQQVVRGDSAAYFCASSPAPSAEAFFGQGTRLTVV.

The chain couples TRBV6-5 to TRBJ1-6; D not resolved. V lost 6 bases, J lost 5 bases, and 11 bases lay in between. The CDR3 spans 14 residues. Germline loops: CDR1 MNHEY, CDR2 SVGAGI. CDR3: CASSVTANNSPLHF. CDR3 nucleotide sequence: TGTGCCAGCAGCGTGACGGCAAATAATTCACCCCTCCACTTT.

CDR3 coding DNA: TGTGCCAGCAGCCCGTCGCACAGGCCGGACACTGAAGCTTTCTTT. Protein sequence: CASSPSHRPDTEAFF. The rearrangement uses TRBV9 and TRBJ1-1, with D possibly being TRBD1 (5 bases). There are 15 residues in the CDR3. Germline CDR1 reads SGDLS; CDR2 reads YYNGEE. Trimming took 4 bases from V and 3 from J, leaving 16 bases between them.

V usage is TRBV6-1 and J usage is TRBJ1-1; the D is unclear. This CDR3 comprises 12 residues. Trimming shortened V by 6 bases and J by 6 bases, and 11 bases separated the two germline ends. CDR1 and CDR2 from the germline V gene are MNHNS and SASEGT. The CDR3 DNA sequence: TGTGCCAGCAGGGACCTTCGGGCTGAAGCTTTCTTT. Translating gives CASRDLRAEAFF.

The chain is built from TRBV15 and TRBJ1-6, with D unresolved. Per the germline V gene, CDR1 is LNHNV and CDR2 is YYDKDF (reference sequence). The CDR3 runs to 14 residues. The ends were cut back, 1 base at V and 2 bases at J, with 3 bases in the middle. CDR3 in DNA: TGTGCCACCAGCAGAGTCCCCTATAATTCACCCCTCCACTTT. Amino acid sequence: CATSRVPYNSPLHF.